The present T cell receptor beta chain was sequenced within a study of T-cell reconstitution after alpha-beta-depleted transplantation in children. The CDR3 runs to 11 residues. The germline V gene encodes CDR1 ENHRY and CDR2 SYGVKD. V was pared by 9 bases and J by 7 bases, with 10 bases between. It was with unique molecular identifiers that the TCRbeta library was prepared. Via MiXCR, TCRdb re-called the PCR reads, giving one row per CDR3 protein. In the table there are hundreds of thousands of distinct CDR3 sequences, about 12% of which are singletons. This TCR was sampled from a human donor who donated a stem cell graft to a child with combined immunodeficiency. V and J are TRBV10-3 and TRBJ2-1; D could derive from TRBD1 or TRBD2 (5 bases each). Sequenced here: PBMCs from the stem cell graft donor, sampled from the stem cell graft. The CDR3 sequence is CAILEGNEQFF. CDR3 DNA: TGTGCCATTCTAGAGGGGAATGAGCAGTTCTTC.